Shown below are 11 T cell receptor beta chains from a single sample sequenced in a study of blood T cell repertoires in COVID-19 (dated by TCRdb to between 2020 and 2021). The library was obtained by the immunoSEQ multiplex PCR assay. TCRdb took over this immuneACCESS table, retaining in-frame rearrangements with V and J assigned. Such tables are incomplete; in checked studies, under half of the missing clones stem from an unresolved V gene, and the remainder is unexplained. Present in this sample are about 55,000 clones, 80% to 85% of which were seen just once. About 2% of the sample rests with the top ten. The sequenced material came from peripheral blood. These receptors originate from a woman aged 60-70 years with acute or convalescent COVID-19.

Only one count was recorded for this clone. This rearrangement joins TRBV28 to TRBJ2-7; 8 bases map to TRBD1. V lost 7 bases, J lost 0 bases, and 8 bases stayed unmatched. The CDR3 is made up of 15 amino acids. Germline V gene data show CDR1 as MDHEN and CDR2 as SYDVKM. The CDR3 DNA reads TGTGCCAGCACTCGGGGACAGGCTAGCTCCTACGAGCAGTACTTC. Amino acids: CASTRGQASSYEQYF.

The V gene is TRBV7-6, the J gene TRBJ1-1; D unclear. This CDR3 comprises 13 residues. Trimming removed 1 base from V and 1 base from J, with 4 bases in between. Germline values: CDR1 SGHVS, CDR2 FNYEAQ. CDR3 DNA sequence: TGTGCCAGCAGCTTAGAACAGAACACTGAAGCTTTCTTT. It specifies CASSLEQNTEAFF. Full variable domain (missing parts from reference TRBV7-6 and TRBJ1-1): GAGVSQSPRYKVTKRGQDVALRCDPISGHVSLYWYRQALGQGPEFLTYFNYEAQQDKSGLPNDRFSAERPEGSISTLTIQRTEQRDSAMYRCASSLEQNTEAFFGQGTRLTVV.

The V gene is TRBV11-2, the J gene TRBJ1-3; D unclear. The CDR3 is 15 amino acids. In germline, CDR1 is SGHAT, CDR2 FQNNGV. The V end was cut by 5 bases, the J end by 2 bases, with 13 bases between. The CDR3 protein is CASSPGGSTGNTIYF. DNA of the CDR3: TGTGCCAGCAGCCCAGGCGGGTCGACTGGAAACACCATATATTTT. The entire variable domain, with the rest obtained from reference TRBV11-2 and TRBJ1-3, is as follows: EAGVAQSPRYKIIEKRQSVAFWCNPISGHATLYWYQQILGQGPKLLIQFQNNGVVDDSQLPKDRFSAERLKGVDSTLKIQPAKLEDSAVYLCASSPGGSTGNTIYFGEGSWLTVV.

The chain carries TRBV30 and TRBJ2-3, with a possible D match to TRBD1 (6 bases). The germline V gene has CDR1 GTSNPN and CDR2 SVGIG (reference sequence). The CDR3 has 18 residues. Trimming removed 4 bases at V and 0 bases at J, with 23 bases between. The CDR3 is CAWTVGHANTPSTDTQYF. The DNA for the CDR3 is TGTGCCTGGACTGTGGGACACGCTAATACTCCTAGCACAGATACGCAGTATTTT.

The chain combines TRBV5-1 with TRBJ1-1; D remains unclear. This CDR3 has 14 amino acids. Deletions cut 1 base from V and 1 base from J, with 8 bases between. From germline, CDR1 is SGHRS and CDR2 YFSETQ. DNA of the CDR3: TGCGCCAGCAGCTTGTTACAGACGAACACTGAAGCTTTCTTT. Encoded protein: CASSLLQTNTEAFF.

The V and J genes are TRBV5-1 and TRBJ2-2; a weak D match, TRBD2 (6 bases). The CDR3 has 15 residues. V was pared by 8 bases and J by 1 base, with 15 bases between. Germline V gene sequence: CDR1 SGHRS, CDR2 YFSETQ. The CDR3 here is CASSAGTLNTGELFF. The DNA for the CDR3 is TGCGCCAGTAGCGCCGGGACTCTGAACACCGGGGAGCTGTTTTTT. Looking up the rest from reference TRBV5-1 and TRBJ2-2 gives the full variable domain: KAGVTQTPRYLIKTRGQQVTLSCSPISGHRSVSWYQQTPGQGLQFLFEYFSETQRNKGNFPGRFSGRQFSNSRSEMNVSTLELGDSALYLCASSAGTLNTGELFFGEGSRLTVL.

This clone appeared a single time. The V call is TRBV28, the J call TRBJ2-3; perhaps TRBD2 as D (5 bases). Trimming cost V 5 bases and J 2 bases, with 17 bases left between them. The CDR3 is made up of 16 amino acids. Germline V CDR1 and CDR2: MDHEN, SYDVKM. CDR3 residues: CASSPVDSEFTDTQYF. In DNA form, the CDR3 reads TGTGCCAGCAGTCCCGTCGATAGCGAGTTCACAGATACGCAGTATTTT.

The chain uses TRBV2 and TRBJ2-1; 7 nucleotides line up with TRBD2. Germline-derived CDR1 and CDR2 are SNHLY and FYNNEI. CDR3 length: 14 residues. J gave up 5 bases and V 7 bases, and 8 bases lay outside the gene matches. DNA for the CDR3: TGTGCCAGCACCAGGGAGGGGACCAACAATGAGCAGTTCTTC. Its translation: CASTREGTNNEQFF.

The rearrangement joins TRBV18 to TRBJ1-1; D gene ambiguous. Germline assignment: CDR1 KGHSH and CDR2 LQKENI. V lost 4 bases and J 3 bases, leaving 9 bases between the germline ends. This CDR3 spans 13 amino acids. This CDR3 reads CASSQLSDTEAFF. DNA for the CDR3: TGTGCCAGCTCACAGCTAAGCGACACTGAAGCTTTCTTT.

This chain links TRBV7-9 with TRBJ2-1, with 12 bases lining up with TRBD2. This CDR3 region has 16 residues. V dropped 2 bases and J dropped 4; count of bases not matched to a gene: 3. Germline V gene data show CDR1 as SEHNR and CDR2 as FQNEAQ (reference sequence). The CDR3 region has the DNA TGTGCCAGCAGCTTACGCCTAGCGGGAGGGTACAATGAGCAGTTCTTC. It specifies CASSLRLAGGYNEQFF.

The DNA of the CDR3 is TGCGCCAGCAGCCCCTGGGACAGGGGGGGCGGCGCGAGAAACACCGGGGAGCTGTTTTTT. It translates to CASSPWDRGGGARNTGELFF. The rearrangement links TRBV5-1 to TRBJ2-2; 11 nucleotides line up with TRBD1. Per germline, CDR1 SGHRS and CDR2 YFSETQ. The CDR3 is made up of 20 amino acids. Trimming took 4 bases from V and 2 from J; bases not matched to a gene: 16.